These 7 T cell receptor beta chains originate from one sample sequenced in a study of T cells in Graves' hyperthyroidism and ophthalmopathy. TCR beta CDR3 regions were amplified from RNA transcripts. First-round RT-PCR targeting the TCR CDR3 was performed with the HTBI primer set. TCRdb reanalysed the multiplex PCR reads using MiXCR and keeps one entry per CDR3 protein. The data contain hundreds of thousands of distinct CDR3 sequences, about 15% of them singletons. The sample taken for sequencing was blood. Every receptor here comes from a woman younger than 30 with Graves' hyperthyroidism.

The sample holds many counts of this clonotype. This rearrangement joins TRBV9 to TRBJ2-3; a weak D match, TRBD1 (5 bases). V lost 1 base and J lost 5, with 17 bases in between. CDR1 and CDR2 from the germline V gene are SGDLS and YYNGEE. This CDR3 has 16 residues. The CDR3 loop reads CASSVTGQVQGDTQYF. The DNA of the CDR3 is TGTGCCAGCAGCGTAACCGGGCAGGTTCAGGGAGATACGCAGTATTTT.

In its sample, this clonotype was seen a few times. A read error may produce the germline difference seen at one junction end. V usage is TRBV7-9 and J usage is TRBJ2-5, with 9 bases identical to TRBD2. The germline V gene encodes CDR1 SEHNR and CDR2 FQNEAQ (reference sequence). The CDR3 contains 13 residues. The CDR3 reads CASSLEAGGSSDF. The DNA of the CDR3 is TGTGCCAGCAGCTTAGAAGCGGGAGGCTCCTCCGACTTC. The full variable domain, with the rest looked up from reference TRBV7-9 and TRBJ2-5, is DTGVSQNPRHKITKRGQNVTFRCDPISEHNRLYWYRQTLGQGPEFLTYFQNEAQLEKSRLLSDRFSAERPKGSFSTLEIQRTEQGDSAMYLCASSLEAGGSSDFGPGTRLLVL.

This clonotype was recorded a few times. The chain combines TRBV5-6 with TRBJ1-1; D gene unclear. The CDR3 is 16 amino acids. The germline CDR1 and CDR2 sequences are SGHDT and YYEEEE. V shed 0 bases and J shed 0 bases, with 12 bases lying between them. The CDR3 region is CASSLAVSLLNTEAFF. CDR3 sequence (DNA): TGTGCCAGCAGCTTGGCGGTCAGCCTTCTGAACACTGAAGCTTTCTTT. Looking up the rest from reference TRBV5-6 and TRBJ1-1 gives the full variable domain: DAGVTQSPTHLIKTRGQQVTLRCSPKSGHDTVSWYQQALGQGPQFIFQYYEEEERQRGNFPDRFSGHQFPNYSSELNVNALLLGDSALYLCASSLAVSLLNTEAFFGQGTRLTVV.

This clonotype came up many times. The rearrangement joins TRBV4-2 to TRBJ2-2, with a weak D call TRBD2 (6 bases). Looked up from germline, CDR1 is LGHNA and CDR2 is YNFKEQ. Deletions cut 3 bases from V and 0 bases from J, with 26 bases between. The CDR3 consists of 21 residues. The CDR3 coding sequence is TGTGCCAGCAGCCAGTGGGGGGAAACCGGGACCCCGAATGCGAACACCGGGGAGCTGTTTTTT. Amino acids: CASSQWGETGTPNANTGELFF.

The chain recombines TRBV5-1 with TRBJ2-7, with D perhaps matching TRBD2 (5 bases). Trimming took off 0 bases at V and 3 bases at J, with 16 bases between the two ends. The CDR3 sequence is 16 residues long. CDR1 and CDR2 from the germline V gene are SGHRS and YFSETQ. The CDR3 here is CASSLGAHSSVYEQYF. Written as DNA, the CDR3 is TGCGCCAGCAGCTTGGGGGCGCATAGTAGCGTCTACGAGCAGTACTTC.

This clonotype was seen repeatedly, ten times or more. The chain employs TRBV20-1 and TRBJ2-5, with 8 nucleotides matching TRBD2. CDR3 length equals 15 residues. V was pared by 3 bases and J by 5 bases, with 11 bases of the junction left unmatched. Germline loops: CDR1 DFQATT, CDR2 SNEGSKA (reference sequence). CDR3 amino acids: CSASPLGSGSETQYF. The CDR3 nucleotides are TGCAGTGCTAGTCCCCTAGGGAGCGGGAGTGAGACCCAGTACTTC.

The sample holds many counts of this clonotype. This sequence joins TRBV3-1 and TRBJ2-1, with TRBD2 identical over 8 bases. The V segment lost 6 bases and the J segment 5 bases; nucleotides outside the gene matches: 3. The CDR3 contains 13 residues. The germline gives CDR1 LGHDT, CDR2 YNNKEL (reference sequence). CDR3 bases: TGTGCCAGCAGATTTAGCGGGGACAATGAGCAGTTCTTC. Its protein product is CASRFSGDNEQFF.